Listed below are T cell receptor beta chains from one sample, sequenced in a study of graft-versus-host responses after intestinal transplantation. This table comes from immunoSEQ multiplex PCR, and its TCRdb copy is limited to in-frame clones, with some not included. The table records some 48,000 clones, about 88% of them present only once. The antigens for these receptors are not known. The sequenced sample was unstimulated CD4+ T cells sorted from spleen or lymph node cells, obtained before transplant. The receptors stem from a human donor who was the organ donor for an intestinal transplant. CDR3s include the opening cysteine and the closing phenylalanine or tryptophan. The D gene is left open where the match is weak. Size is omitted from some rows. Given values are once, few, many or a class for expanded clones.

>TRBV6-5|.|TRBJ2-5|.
TGTGCCAGCAGTCGGGGCCAAGAGACCCAGTACTTC
CASSRGQETQYF
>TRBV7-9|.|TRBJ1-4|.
TGTGCCAGCAGCTTAGTGCGGGGAAATAATGAAAAACTGTTTTTT
CASSLVRGNNEKLFF
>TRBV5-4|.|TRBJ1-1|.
TGTGCCAGCAGCTTGGAATCGACAGTCACTGAAGCTTTCTTT
CASSLESTVTEAFF
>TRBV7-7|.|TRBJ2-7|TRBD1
TGTGCCAGCAGCTCACGGGACAGGGTAACCCACGAGCAGTACTTC
CASSSRDRVTHEQYF
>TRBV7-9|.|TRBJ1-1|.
TGTGCCAGCAGCTTGCACACTGAAGCTTTCTTT
CASSLHTEAFF
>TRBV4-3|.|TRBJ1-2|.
TGCGCCAGCAGCCAAGAAGTCACAGTCTCCTATGGCTACACCTTC
CASSQEVTVSYGYTF
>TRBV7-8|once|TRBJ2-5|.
TGTGCCAGCAGCTCCAGGGGCCAAGAGACCCAGTACTTC
CASSSRGQETQYF
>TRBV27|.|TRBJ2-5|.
TGTGCCAGCAGTTTAGATGCGATGACAGAGCAGTACTTC
CASSLDAMTEQYF
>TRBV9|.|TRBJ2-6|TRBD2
TGTGCCAGCAGTACACTAGCGGGAGGCCTTGCCGGGGCCAACGTCCTGACTTTC
CASSTLAGGLAGANVLTF
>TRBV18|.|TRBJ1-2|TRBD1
TGTGCCAGCTCACCACAGACAGGGAGGTATGGCTACACCTTC
CASSPQTGRYGYTF
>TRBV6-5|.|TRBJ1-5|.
TGTGCCAGCAGCCACCGGGACCGAAGCAATCAGCCCCAGCATTTT
CASSHRDRSNQPQHF
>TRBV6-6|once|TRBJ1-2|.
TGTGCCAGCAGTTACAGGGGGAATAACTATGGCTACACCTTC
CASSYRGNNYGYTF
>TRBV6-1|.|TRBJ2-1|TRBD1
TGTGCCAGCAGTGAGCAACCGGGACAGGTGAATGAGCAGTTCTTC
CASSEQPGQVNEQFF
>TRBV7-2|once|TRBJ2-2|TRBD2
TGTGCCAGCAGCTTAAGGACTAGCACCGGGGAGCTGTTTTTT
CASSLRTSTGELFF
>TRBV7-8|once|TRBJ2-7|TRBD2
TGTGCCAGCAGCTTAGTAGGTCGCGGGAGGGCCCTCTACGAGCAGTACTTC
CASSLVGRGRALYEQYF
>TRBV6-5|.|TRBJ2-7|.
TGTGCCAGCAGTTACGCCCTACGGGGTCCCTACGAGCAGTACTTC
CASSYALRGPYEQYF
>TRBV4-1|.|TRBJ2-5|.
TGCGCCAGCAGCCAAAGGGAAAGGGCCGAGACCCAGTACTTC
CASSQRERAETQYF
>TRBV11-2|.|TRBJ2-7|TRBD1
TGTGCCAGCAGCTTCGACAGGGGGAGCTACGAGCAGTACTTC
CASSFDRGSYEQYF
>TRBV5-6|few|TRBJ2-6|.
TGTGCCAGCAGCTTTTGGAGGGGCCCTGGGGCCAACGTCCTGACTTTC
CASSFWRGPGANVLTF
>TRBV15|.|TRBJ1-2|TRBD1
TGTGCCACCAGCAGAGACAGGGGGGGCTATGGCTACACCTTC
CATSRDRGGYGYTF
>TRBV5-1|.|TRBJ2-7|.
TGCGCCAGCAGCCCCCGGACTGCGTACGAGCAGTACTTC
CASSPRTAYEQYF
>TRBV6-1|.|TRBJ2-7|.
TGTGCCAGCAATTGGGAAGGCCAGGGCTCCTACGAGCAGTACTTC
CASNWEGQGSYEQYF
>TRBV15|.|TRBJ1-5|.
TGTGCCACCAGCAGAGATAAGGGGGGCTATAGCAATCAGCCCCAGCATTTT
CATSRDKGGYSNQPQHF
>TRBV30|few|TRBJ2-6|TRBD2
TGTGCCTGGAGTGGCTTGCGGGGGGCTGGGGCCAACGTCCTGACTTTC
CAWSGLRGAGANVLTF
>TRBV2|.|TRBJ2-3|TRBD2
TGTGCCAGCGGAGGTCTTGCGGGGGGTCCAATTAGCACAGATACGCAGTATTTT
CASGGLAGGPISTDTQYF
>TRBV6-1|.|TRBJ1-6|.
TGTGCCAGCAGTACCTTTGACAGAGATAATTCACCCCTCCACTTT
CASSTFDRDNSPLHF
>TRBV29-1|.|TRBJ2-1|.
TGCAGCGTAGTGGGGGTATCGAAGCAGTTCTTC
CSVVGVSKQFF
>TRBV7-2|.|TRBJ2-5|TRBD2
TGTGCCAGCAGCTTAGACCCCCGGACTAGCTCAACACAAGAGACCCAGTACTTC
CASSLDPRTSSTQETQYF
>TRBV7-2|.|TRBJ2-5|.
TGTGCCAGCAGCTCCGTGTACCAAGAGACCCAGTACTTC
CASSSVYQETQYF
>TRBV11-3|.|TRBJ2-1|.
TGTGCCAGCAGCTTTGGGGGAAACAATGAGCAGTTCTTC
CASSFGGNNEQFF
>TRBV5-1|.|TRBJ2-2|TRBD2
TGCGCCAGCAAAGGGACTAGCGGTAACACCGGGGAGCTGTTTTTT
CASKGTSGNTGELFF
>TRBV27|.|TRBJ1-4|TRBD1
TGTGCCAGCGCCCGGGAACAGGGGGCACAGACAACTAATGAAAAACTGTTTTTT
CASAREQGAQTTNEKLFF
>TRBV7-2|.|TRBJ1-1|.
TGTGCCAGCAGCTACTCCTCCGGGGGGAACACTGAAGCTTTCTTT
CASSYSSGGNTEAFF
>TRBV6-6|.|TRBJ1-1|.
TGTGCCAGCAGTTGGGACACCTTGAACACTGAAGCTTTCTTT
CASSWDTLNTEAFF
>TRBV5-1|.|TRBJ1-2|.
TGCGCCAGCAGCTTGGTAGCGGTAGGGGCTAACTATGGCTACACCTTC
CASSLVAVGANYGYTF
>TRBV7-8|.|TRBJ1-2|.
TGTGCCAGCAGCTTAGGTGACAGGCACCTCTATGGCTACACCTTC
CASSLGDRHLYGYTF
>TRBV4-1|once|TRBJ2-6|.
TGCGCCAGCAGCCAGTCGGGGGTAGGCTCTGGGGCCAACGTCCTGACTTTC
CASSQSGVGSGANVLTF
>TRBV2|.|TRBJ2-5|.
TGTGCCAGCAGTGAAGATTGGGTACAAGAGACCCAGTACTTC
CASSEDWVQETQYF
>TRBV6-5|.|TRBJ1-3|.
TGTGCCAGCAGCCCCCTTTGGGGCTCTGGAAACACCATATATTTT
CASSPLWGSGNTIYF
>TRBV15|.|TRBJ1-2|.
TGTGCCACCAGCAGAGCCTACCCGGGGGGGGGCTTAGGTGGCTACACCTTC
CATSRAYPGGGLGGYTF
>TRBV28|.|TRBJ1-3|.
TGTGCCAGCCGTAAAGGGCCGACTGGAAACACCATATATTTT
CASRKGPTGNTIYF
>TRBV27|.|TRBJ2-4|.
TGTGCCAGCAGTTTAGAGGGGTTACCTCAAAACATTCAGTACTTC
CASSLEGLPQNIQYF
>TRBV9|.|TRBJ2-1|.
TGTGCCAGCAGCATAGATAGCGGTGAGCAGTTCTTC
CASSIDSGEQFF
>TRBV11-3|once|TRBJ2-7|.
TGTGCCAGCAGCTTGGCAGCCTCCTACGAGCAGTACTTC
CASSLAASYEQYF
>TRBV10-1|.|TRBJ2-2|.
TGCGCCAGCGGCAAGGGACCACTTCAGACCGGGGAGCTGTTTTTT
CASGKGPLQTGELFF
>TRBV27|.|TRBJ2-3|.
TGTGCCAGCAGATATTATGTAGGGGTCAGCACAGATACGCAGTATTTT
CASRYYVGVSTDTQYF
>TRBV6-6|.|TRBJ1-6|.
TGTGCCAGCAGGGATGACCGCTCGCCCCTCCACTTT
CASRDDRSPLHF
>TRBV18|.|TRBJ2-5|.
TGTGCCAGCTCGCCGCAGGCGGCTATGGGAAGGGAGACCCAGTACTTC
CASSPQAAMGRETQYF
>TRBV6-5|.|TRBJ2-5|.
TGTGCCAGCAGGAGCAGGCAAGAGACCCAGTACTTC
CASRSRQETQYF
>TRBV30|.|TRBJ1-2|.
TGTGCCTGGAGGGTAGGGCCTGGGAGCTACACCTTC
CAWRVGPGSYTF
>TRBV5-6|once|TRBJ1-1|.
TGTGCCAGCAGCTTTTTGGGGTCAGAAGCTTTCTTT
CASSFLGSEAFF
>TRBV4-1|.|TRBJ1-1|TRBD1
TGCGCCAGCAGCCAAGAAAGGAACAGGGGGCTGAGGAACACTGAAGCTTTCTTT
CASSQERNRGLRNTEAFF
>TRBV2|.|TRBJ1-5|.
TGTGCCAGCACCCAGGCCGACAATCAGCCCCAGCATTTT
CASTQADNQPQHF